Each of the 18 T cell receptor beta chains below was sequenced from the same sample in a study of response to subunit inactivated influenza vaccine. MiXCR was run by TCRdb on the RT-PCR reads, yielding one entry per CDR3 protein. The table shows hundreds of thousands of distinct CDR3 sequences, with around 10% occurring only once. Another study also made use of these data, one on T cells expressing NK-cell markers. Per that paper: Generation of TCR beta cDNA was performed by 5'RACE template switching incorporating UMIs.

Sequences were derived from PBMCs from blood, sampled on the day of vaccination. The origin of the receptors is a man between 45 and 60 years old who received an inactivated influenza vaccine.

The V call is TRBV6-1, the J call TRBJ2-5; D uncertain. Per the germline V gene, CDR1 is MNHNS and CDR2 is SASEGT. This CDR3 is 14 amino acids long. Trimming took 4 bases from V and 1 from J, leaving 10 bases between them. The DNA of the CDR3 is TGTGCCAGCAGTGGGAACAACCGCCAAGAGACCCAGTACTTC. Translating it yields CASSGNNRQETQYF.

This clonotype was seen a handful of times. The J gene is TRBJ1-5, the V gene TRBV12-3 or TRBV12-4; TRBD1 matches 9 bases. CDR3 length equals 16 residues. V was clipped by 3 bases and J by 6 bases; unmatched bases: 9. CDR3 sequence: CASSFAGTGPTQPQHF. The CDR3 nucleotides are TGTGCCAGCAGTTTCGCCGGGACAGGGCCAACTCAGCCCCAGCATTTT.

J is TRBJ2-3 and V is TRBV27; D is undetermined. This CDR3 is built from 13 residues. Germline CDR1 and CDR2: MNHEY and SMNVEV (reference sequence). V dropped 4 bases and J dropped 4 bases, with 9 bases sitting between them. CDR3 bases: TGTGCCAGCAGTTGGTATCAGTCAGATACGCAGTATTTT. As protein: CASSWYQSDTQYF.

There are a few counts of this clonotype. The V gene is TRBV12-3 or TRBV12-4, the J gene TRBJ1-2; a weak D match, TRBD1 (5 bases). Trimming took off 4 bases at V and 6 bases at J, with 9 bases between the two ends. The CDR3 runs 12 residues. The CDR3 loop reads CASSYRRHGYTF. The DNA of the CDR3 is TGTGCCAGCAGTTACAGGCGTCATGGCTACACCTTC.

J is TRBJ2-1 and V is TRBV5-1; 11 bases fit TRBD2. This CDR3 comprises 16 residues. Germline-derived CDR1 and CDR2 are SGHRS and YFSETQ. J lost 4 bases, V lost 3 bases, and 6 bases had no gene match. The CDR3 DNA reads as TGCGCCAGCAGCTCCGGGACTAGCGGTTTATACAATGAGCAGTTCTTC. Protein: CASSSGTSGLYNEQFF.

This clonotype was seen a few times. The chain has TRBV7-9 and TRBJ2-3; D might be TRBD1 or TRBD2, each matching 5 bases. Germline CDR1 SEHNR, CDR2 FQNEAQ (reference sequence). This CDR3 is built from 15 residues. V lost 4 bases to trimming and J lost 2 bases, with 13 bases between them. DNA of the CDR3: TGTGCCAGCAGCTGGGGGACGAAAATCACAGATACGCAGTATTTT. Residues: CASSWGTKITDTQYF.

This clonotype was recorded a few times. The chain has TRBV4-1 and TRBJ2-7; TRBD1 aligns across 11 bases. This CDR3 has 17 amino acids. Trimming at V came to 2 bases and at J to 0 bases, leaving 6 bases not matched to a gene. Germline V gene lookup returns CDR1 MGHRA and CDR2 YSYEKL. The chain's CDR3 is CASSQLTGTGGSYEQYF. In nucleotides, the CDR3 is TGCGCCAGCAGCCAACTGACCGGGACAGGGGGCTCCTACGAGCAGTACTTC.

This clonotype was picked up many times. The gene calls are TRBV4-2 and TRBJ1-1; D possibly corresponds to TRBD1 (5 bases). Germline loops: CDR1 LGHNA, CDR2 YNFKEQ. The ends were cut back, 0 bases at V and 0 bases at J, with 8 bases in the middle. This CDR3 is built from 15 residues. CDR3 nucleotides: TGTGCCAGCAGCCAAGAATGGGACCTGAACACTGAAGCTTTCTTT. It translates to CASSQEWDLNTEAFF.

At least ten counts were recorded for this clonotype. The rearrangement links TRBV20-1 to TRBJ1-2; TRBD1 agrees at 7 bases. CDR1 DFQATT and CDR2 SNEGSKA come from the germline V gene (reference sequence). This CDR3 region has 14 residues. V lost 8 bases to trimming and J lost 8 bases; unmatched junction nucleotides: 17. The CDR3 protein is CSRPLGGKGGGYTF. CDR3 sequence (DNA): TGCAGTCGCCCATTAGGGGGCAAAGGTGGCGGCTACACCTTC.

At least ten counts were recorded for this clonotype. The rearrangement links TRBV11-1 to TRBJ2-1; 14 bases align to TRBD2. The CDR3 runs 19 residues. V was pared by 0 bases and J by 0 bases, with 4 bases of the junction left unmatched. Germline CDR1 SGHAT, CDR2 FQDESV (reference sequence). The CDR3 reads CASSLAGGTSGSSYNEQFF. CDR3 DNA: TGTGCCAGCAGCTTAGCCGGGGGGACTAGCGGGAGCTCCTACAATGAGCAGTTCTTC.

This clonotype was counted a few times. The CDR3 DNA reads TGCGCCAGCAGCTTTCAGGGACAGGGGGTTAATGAGCAGTTCTTC. It encodes CASSFQGQGVNEQFF. The chain carries TRBV5-1 and TRBJ2-1, with 11 bases identical to TRBD1. This CDR3 has 15 amino acids. Trimming took 2 bases from V and 7 from J; bases not matched to a gene: 5. Germline assignment: CDR1 SGHRS and CDR2 YFSETQ.

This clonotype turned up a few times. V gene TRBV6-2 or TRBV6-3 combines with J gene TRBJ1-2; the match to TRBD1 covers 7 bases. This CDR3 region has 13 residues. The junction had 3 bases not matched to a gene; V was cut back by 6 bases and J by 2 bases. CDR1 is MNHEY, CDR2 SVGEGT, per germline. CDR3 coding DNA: TGTGCCAGCAGGCCACAGGGGAACTATGGCTACACCTTC. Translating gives CASRPQGNYGYTF.

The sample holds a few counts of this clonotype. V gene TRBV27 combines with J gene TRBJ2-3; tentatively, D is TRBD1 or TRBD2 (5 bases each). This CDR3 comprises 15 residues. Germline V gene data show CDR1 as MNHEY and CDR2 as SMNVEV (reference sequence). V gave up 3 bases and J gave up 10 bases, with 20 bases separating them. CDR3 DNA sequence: TGTGCCAGCAGTTTTGTCCTAACCCCACCGGGGCCGCAGTATTTT. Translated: CASSFVLTPPGPQYF.

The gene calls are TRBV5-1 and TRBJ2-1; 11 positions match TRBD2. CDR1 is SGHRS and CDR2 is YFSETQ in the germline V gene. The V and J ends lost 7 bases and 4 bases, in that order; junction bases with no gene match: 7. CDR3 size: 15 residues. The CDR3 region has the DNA TGCGCCAGCCAGACTAGCGGGACGGGGTACAATGAGCAGTTCTTC. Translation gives CASQTSGTGYNEQFF.

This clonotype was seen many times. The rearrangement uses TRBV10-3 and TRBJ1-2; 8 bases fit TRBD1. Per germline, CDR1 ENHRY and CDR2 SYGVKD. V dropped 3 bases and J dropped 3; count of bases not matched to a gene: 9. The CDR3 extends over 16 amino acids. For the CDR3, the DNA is TGTGCCATCAGTGACAACAGGGGGACCTCCCACTATGGCTACACCTTC. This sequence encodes CAISDNRGTSHYGYTF.

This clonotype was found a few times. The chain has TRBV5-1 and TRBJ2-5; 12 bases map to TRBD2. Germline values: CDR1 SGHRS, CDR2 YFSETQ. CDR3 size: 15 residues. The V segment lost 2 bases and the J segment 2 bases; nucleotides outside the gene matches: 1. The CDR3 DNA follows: TGCGCCAGCAGCTTCACTAGCGGGGGGCAAGAGACCCAGTACTTC. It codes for CASSFTSGGQETQYF.

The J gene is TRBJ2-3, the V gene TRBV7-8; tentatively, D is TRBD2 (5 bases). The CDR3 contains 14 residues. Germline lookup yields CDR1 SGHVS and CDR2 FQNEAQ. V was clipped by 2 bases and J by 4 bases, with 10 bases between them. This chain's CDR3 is CASSLLRVPDTQYF. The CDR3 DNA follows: TGTGCCAGCAGCTTATTGCGGGTCCCAGATACGCAGTATTTT.

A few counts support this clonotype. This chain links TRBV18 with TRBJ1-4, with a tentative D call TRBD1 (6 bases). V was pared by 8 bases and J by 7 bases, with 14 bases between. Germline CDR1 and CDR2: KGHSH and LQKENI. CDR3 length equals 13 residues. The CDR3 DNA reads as TGTGCCAGCCAGAGGGGGAGAGGTGAAAAACTGTTTTTT. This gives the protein CASQRGRGEKLFF.